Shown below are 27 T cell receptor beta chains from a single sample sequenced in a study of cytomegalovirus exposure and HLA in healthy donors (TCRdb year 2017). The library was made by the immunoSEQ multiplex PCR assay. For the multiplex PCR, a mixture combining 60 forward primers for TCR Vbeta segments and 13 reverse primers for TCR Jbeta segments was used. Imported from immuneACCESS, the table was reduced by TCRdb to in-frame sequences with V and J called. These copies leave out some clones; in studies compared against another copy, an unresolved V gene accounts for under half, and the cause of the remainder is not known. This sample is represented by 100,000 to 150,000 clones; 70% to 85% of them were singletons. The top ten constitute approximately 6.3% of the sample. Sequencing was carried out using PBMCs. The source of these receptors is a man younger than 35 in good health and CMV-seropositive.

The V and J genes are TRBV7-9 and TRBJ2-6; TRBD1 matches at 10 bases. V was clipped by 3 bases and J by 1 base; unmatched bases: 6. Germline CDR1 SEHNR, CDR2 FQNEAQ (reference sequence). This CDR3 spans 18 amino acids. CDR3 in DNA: TGTGCCAGCAGCTTGATGGGACAGGGGTTTTCTGGGGCCAACGTCCTGACTTTC. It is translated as CASSLMGQGFSGANVLTF.

CDR3 residues: CASSQGDRVSNQPQHF. The CDR3 coding sequence is TGTGCCAGCAGCCAAGGGGACAGGGTGAGCAATCAGCCCCAGCATTTT. The chain recombines TRBV4-2 with TRBJ1-5, with 9 bases identical to TRBD1. With V trimmed by 1 base and J by 1 base, 2 bases remained unmatched. Germline CDR1 is LGHNA and CDR2 is YNFKEQ. This CDR3 is 16 amino acids long.

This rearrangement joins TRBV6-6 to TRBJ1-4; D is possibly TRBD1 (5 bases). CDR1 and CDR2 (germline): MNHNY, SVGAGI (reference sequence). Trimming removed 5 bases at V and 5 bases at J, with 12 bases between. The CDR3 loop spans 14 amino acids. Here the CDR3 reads CASSTTGLNEKLFF. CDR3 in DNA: TGTGCCAGCAGTACCACAGGATTAAATGAAAAACTGTTTTTT.

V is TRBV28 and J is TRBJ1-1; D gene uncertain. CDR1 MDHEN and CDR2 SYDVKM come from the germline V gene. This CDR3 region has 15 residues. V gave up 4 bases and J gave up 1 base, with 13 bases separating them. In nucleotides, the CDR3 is TGTGCCAGCAGTTCCAGCGATTTAGAGAACACTGAAGCTTTCTTT. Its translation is CASSSSDLENTEAFF.

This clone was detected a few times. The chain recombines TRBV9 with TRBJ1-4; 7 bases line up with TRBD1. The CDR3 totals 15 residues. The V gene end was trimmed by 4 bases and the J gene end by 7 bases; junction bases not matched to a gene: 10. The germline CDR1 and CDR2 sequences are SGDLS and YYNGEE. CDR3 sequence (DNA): TGTGCCAGCAGCCCCCAGGGGGGCCTTGCTGAAAAACTGTTTTTT. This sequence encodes CASSPQGGLAEKLFF. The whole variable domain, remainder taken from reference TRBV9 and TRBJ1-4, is DSGVTQTPKHLITATGQRVTLRCSPRSGDLSVYWYQQSLDQGLQFLIQYYNGEERAKGNILERFSAQQFPDLHSELNLSSLELGDSALYFCASSPQGGLAEKLFFGSGTQLSVL.

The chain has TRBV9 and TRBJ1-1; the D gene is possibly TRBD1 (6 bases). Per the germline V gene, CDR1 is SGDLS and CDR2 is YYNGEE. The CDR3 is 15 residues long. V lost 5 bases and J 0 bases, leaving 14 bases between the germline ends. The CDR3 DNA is TGTGCCAGCAGTGCGACAGGTCTCATGAACACTGAAGCTTTCTTT. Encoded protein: CASSATGLMNTEAFF.

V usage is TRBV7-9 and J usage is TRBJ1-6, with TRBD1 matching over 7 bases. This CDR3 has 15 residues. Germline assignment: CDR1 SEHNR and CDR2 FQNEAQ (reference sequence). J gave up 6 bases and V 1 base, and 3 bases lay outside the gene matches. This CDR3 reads CASSLGQGGNSPLHF. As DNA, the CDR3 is TGTGCCAGCAGCTTAGGACAGGGAGGTAATTCACCCCTCCACTTT. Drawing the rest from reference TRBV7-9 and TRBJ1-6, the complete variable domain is DTGVSQNPRHKITKRGQNVTFRCDPISEHNRLYWYRQTLGQGPEFLTYFQNEAQLEKSRLLSDRFSAERPKGSFSTLEIQRTEQGDSAMYLCASSLGQGGNSPLHFGNGTRLTVT.

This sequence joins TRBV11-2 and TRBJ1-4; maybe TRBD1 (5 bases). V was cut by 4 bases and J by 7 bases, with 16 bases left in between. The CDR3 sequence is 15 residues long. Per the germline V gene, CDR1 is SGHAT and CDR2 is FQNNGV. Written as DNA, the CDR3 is TGTGCCAGCAGCTCCGATCCAGGGAAAGGTGAAAAACTGTTTTTT. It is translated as CASSSDPGKGEKLFF. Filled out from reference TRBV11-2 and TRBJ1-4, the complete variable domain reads EAGVAQSPRYKIIEKRQSVAFWCNPISGHATLYWYQQILGQGPKLLIQFQNNGVVDDSQLPKDRFSAERLKGVDSTLKIQPAKLEDSAVYLCASSSDPGKGEKLFFGSGTQLSVL.

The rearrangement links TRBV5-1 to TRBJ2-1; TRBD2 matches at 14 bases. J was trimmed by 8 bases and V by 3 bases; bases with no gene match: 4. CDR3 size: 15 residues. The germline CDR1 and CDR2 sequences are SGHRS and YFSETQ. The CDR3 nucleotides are TGCGCCAGCAGCTCTGGGACTAGCGGGAGAGATGAGCAGTTCTTC. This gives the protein CASSSGTSGRDEQFF.

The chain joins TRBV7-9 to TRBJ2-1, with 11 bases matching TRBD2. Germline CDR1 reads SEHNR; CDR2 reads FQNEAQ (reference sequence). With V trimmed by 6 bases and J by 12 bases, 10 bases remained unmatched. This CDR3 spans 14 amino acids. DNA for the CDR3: TGTGCCAGCAGGCATACTAGCGGGGGCCACCCGCAGTTCTTC. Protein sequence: CASRHTSGGHPQFF.

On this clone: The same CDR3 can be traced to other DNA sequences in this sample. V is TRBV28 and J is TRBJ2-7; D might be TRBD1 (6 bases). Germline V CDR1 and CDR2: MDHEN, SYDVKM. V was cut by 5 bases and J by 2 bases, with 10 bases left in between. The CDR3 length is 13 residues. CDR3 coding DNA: TGTGCCAGCAGTCTAACAGGGCCCTACGAGCAGTACTTC. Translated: CASSLTGPYEQYF.

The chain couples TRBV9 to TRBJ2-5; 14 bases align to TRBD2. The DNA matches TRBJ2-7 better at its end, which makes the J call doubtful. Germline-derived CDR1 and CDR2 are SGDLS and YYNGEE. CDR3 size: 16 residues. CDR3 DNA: TGTGCCAGCAGCACCTCCGGGACTAGCGGGAGCTACGAGCAGTACTTC. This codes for CASSTSGTSGSYEQYF.

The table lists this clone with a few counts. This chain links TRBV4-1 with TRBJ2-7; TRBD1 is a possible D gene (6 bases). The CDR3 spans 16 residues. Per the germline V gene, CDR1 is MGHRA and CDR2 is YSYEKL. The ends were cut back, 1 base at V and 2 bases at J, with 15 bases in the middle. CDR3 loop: CASSQGRTVLPYEQYF. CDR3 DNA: TGCGCCAGCAGCCAAGGGCGGACAGTTCTTCCCTACGAGCAGTACTTC.

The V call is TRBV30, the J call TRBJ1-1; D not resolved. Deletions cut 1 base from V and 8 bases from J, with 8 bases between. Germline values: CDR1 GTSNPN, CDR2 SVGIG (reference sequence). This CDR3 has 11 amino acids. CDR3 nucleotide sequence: TGTGCCTGGAGTGATCGTTTCGAAGCTTTCTTT. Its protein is CAWSDRFEAFF.

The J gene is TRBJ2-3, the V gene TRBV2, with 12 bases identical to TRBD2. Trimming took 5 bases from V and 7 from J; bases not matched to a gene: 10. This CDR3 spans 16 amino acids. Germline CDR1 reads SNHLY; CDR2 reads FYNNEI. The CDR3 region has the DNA TGTGCCAGCAGTTCCGGGACTAGCGGGCGGCGAAATACGCAGTATTTT. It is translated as CASSSGTSGRRNTQYF.

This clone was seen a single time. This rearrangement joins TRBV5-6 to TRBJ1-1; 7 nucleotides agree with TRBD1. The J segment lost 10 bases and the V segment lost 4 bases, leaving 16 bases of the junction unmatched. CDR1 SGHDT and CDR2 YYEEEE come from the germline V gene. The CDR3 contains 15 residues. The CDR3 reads CASSAFLGRGQGAFF. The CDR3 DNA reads TGTGCCAGCAGCGCCTTTCTGGGAAGGGGGCAGGGAGCTTTCTTT.

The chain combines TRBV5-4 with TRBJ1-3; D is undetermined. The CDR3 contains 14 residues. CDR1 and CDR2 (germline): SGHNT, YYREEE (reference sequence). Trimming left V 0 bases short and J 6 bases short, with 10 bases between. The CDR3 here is CASSLDQNSNTIYF. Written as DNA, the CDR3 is TGTGCCAGCAGCTTGGACCAGAATTCAAACACCATATATTTT.

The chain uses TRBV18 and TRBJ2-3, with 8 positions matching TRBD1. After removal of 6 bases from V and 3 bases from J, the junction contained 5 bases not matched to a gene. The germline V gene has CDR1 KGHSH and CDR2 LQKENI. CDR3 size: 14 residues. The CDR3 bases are TGTGCCAGCTCGCTTAGGACAGGGACAGATACGCAGTATTTT. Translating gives CASSLRTGTDTQYF.

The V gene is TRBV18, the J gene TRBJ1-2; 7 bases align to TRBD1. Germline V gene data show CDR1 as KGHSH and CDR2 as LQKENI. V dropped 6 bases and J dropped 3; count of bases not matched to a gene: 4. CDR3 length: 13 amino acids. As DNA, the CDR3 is TGTGCCAGCTCCCCCGGGACAGACTATGGCTACACCTTC. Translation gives CASSPGTDYGYTF.

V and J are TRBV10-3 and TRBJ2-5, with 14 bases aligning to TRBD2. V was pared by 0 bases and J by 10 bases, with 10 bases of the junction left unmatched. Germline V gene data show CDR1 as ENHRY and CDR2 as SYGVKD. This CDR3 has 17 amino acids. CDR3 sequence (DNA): TGTGCCATCAGTGAGTCGAAGACTAGCGGGGGGGCCGCGGACCAGTACTTC. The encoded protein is CAISESKTSGGAADQYF.

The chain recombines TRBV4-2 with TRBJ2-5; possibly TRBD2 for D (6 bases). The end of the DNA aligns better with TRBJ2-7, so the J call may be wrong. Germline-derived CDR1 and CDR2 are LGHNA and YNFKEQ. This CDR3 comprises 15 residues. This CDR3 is CASSHPRDSSYEQYF. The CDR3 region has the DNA TGTGCCAGCAGCCACCCCCGGGACTCCTCCTACGAGCAGTACTTC.

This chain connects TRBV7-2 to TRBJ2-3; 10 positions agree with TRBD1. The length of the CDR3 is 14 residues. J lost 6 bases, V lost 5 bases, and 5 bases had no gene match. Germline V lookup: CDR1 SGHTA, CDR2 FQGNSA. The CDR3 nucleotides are TGTGCCAGCAGCAGGGACAGGGGAACGGATACGCAGTATTTT. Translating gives CASSRDRGTDTQYF.

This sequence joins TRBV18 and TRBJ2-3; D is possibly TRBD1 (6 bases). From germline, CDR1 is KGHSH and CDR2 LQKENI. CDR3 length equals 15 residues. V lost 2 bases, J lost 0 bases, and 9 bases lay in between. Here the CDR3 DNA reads TGTGCCAGCTCACCAGGACAGTCTAGCACAGATACGCAGTATTTT. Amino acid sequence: CASSPGQSSTDTQYF. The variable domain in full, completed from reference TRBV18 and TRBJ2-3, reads NAGVMQNPRHLVRRRGQEARLRCSPMKGHSHVYWYRQLPEEGLKFMVYLQKENIIDESGMPKERFSAEFPKEGPSILRIQQVVRGDSAAYFCASSPGQSSTDTQYFGPGTRLTVL.

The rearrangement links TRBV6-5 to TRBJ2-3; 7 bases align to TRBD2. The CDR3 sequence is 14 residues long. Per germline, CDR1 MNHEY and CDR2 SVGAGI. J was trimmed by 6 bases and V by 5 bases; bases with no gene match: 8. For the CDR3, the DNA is TGTGCCAGCAGTGTGGCGGGGGTGGGGGATACGCAGTATTTT. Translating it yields CASSVAGVGDTQYF.

CDR3 DNA: TGTGCCTGGAGTGTACGCGGAAATCAGCCCCAGCATTTT. Translating it yields CAWSVRGNQPQHF. V and J are TRBV30 and TRBJ1-5, with D unclear. CDR1 GTSNPN and CDR2 SVGIG come from the germline V gene (reference sequence). The ends were cut back, 0 bases at V and 4 bases at J, with 7 bases in the middle. There are 13 residues in the CDR3.

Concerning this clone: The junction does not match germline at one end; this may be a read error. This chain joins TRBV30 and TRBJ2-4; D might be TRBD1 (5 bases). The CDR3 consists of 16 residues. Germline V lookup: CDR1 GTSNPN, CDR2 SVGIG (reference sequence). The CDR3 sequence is CAWSVRVGRAKNSQYF. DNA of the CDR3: TGTGCCTGGAGTGTACGGGTCGGCAGGGCCAAAAACAGTCAGTACTTC.

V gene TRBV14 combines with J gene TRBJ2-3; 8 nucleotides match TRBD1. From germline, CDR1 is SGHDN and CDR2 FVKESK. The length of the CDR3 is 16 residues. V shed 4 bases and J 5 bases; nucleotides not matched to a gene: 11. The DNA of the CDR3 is TGTGCCAGCAGCCGAAATGGACAGGGCGTTCAAGATACGCAGTATTTT. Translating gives CASSRNGQGVQDTQYF.